The present TCR beta chain was sequenced within a study of T cell responses to AZD1222 COVID-19 vaccine. Overall study findings and caveats: Baseline seropositivity characterized only six or seven AZD1222 recipients. Clonal diversity was possibly underestimated, and white British individuals and females predominated among donors. Spike-specific TCR breadth rose after two AZD1222 doses, and depth rose as well. Regions 160-218 and 743-854 held dominance among vaccine-associated CD4 TCRs, which spanned spike.

Notes on this clone: What it binds is not known.

CDR1 and CDR2 from the germline V gene are SGHRS and YFSETQ. CDR3 length: 16 residues. The V end lost 0 bases, the J end lost 8 bases, and 20 bases lay between the germline ends. Assay used: immunoSEQ multiplex PCR; TCRdb lists only in-frame clones, some missing. The sample has tens of thousands of clones; 80% to 90% are singletons. The sequenced sample was peripheral blood, obtained on day 0 of AZD1222 vaccination. The rearrangement uses TRBV5-1 and TRBJ1-1; D unclear. This TCR was recovered from an adult in good health. The CDR3 sequence is CASSLGLDGLMGEAFF. The CDR3 nucleotides read TGCGCCAGCAGCTTGGGCCTGGACGGTCTGATGGGGGAAGCTTTCTTT.